These 29 T cell receptor beta chains came from one sample sequenced in a study of blood T cell repertoires in COVID-19. The table came from immunoSEQ multiplex PCR; TCRdb's copy has only in-frame clones and leaves some out. Of about 200,000 clones in the sample, just over 85% were seen once. Source material: peripheral blood. Receptors were obtained from a young man with active or convalescent COVID-19.

The chain carries TRBV11-2 and TRBJ2-7, with 8 positions matching TRBD1. The CDR3 is made up of 15 amino acids. CDR1 is SGHAT, CDR2 FQNNGV, per germline. J was trimmed by 0 bases and V by 5 bases; bases with no gene match: 6. In nucleotides, the CDR3 is TGTGCCAGCAGCCGACAGGGGCGCGGCTCCTACGAGCAGTACTTC. Translated: CASSRQGRGSYEQYF.

The chain combines TRBV30 with TRBJ2-2; D not resolved. The CDR3 loop spans 13 amino acids. Per germline, CDR1 GTSNPN and CDR2 SVGIG (reference sequence). The V end was cut by 3 bases, the J end by 7 bases, with 12 bases between. CDR3 region: CAWSPHAIGELFF. The CDR3 DNA reads as TGTGCCTGGAGCCCCCATGCGATCGGGGAGCTGTTTTTT.

This chain links TRBV28 with TRBJ1-3, with TRBD1 as a possible D gene (6 bases). V lost 5 bases, J lost 0 bases, and 8 bases lay in between. CDR3 length: 14 amino acids. Per the germline V gene, CDR1 is MDHEN and CDR2 is SYDVKM. The CDR3 spells CASSRGGSGNTIYF. In nucleotides, the CDR3 is TGTGCCAGCAGTAGGGGGGGCTCTGGAAACACCATATATTTT.

The chain has TRBV6-5 and TRBJ2-2; D not certain. CDR3 length: 14 amino acids. Germline-derived CDR1 and CDR2 are MNHEY and SVGAGI. Trimming took off 2 bases at V and 6 bases at J, with 10 bases between the two ends. The CDR3 DNA reads as TGTGCCAGCAGTTACGGCGGAGAGGCCGGGGAGCTGTTTTTT. Translation: CASSYGGEAGELFF.

The chain recombines TRBV6-4 with TRBJ1-2; tentative D call: TRBD1 (5 bases). The CDR3 runs 14 residues. From germline, CDR1 is MRHNA and CDR2 SNTAGT. The ends were cut back, 5 bases at V and 0 bases at J, with 10 bases in the middle. The DNA for the CDR3 is TGTGCCAGCAGTCCTCAGGGATCTAACTATGGCTACACCTTC. This codes for CASSPQGSNYGYTF.

The V and J genes are TRBV7-2 and TRBJ1-2; D is undetermined. Germline CDR1 SGHTA, CDR2 FQGNSA. The CDR3 runs to 14 residues. V was clipped by 4 bases and J by 2 bases, with 11 bases between them. The chain's CDR3 is CASSSDGINYGYTF. The CDR3 bases are TGTGCCAGCAGCTCGGACGGGATAAACTATGGCTACACCTTC.

The genes are TRBV27 and TRBJ1-1; D is unclear. Germline CDR1 MNHEY, CDR2 SMNVEV (reference sequence). The CDR3 totals 13 residues. V lost 6 bases, J lost 2 bases, and 10 bases lay in between. Here the CDR3 reads CASRLTGNTEAFF. The CDR3 nucleotides read TGTGCCAGCAGACTGACGGGAAACACTGAAGCTTTCTTT.

The CDR3 DNA reads as TGCAGCGTTGGGGCTAGCGGGCAAAATGAGCAGTTCTTC. It is translated as CSVGASGQNEQFF. V is TRBV29-1 and J is TRBJ2-1; 8 nucleotides agree with TRBD2. V was clipped by 4 bases and J by 7 bases; unmatched bases: 6. CDR1 is SQVTM, CDR2 ANQGSEA, per germline. CDR3 length: 13 amino acids.

The chain carries TRBV30 and TRBJ1-6, with 7 bases matching TRBD1. V trimming: 4 bases; J trimming: 6 bases; junction bases outside the gene matches: 12. Germline-derived CDR1 and CDR2 are GTSNPN and SVGIG (reference sequence). The CDR3 is made up of 16 amino acids. This chain's CDR3 is CAWKTKQGISNSPLHF. In DNA, the CDR3 is TGTGCCTGGAAAACCAAACAGGGGATCAGTAATTCACCCCTCCACTTT.

The chain employs TRBV3-1 (or the pseudogene TRBV3-2) and TRBJ1-2; D is unclear. Germline CDR1 reads LGHDT; CDR2 reads YNNKEL (reference sequence). V lost 1 base, J lost 4 bases, and 7 bases lay in between. The CDR3 length is 13 residues. The CDR3 DNA is TGTGCCAGCAGCCAAGGTGAGGTCTATGGCTACACCTTC. As protein: CASSQGEVYGYTF.

The chain recombines TRBV10-3 with TRBJ2-1, with 7 bases matching TRBD2. Germline V gene sequence: CDR1 ENHRY, CDR2 SYGVKD. V lost 7 bases to trimming and J lost 10 bases; unmatched junction nucleotides: 4. The CDR3 contains 11 residues. For the CDR3, the DNA is TGTGCCATCAAGGCTAGCGGCGAGCAGTTCTTC. Protein product: CAIKASGEQFF.

The chain's CDR3 is CASSLVGSGEETQYF. CDR3 sequence (DNA): TGTGCCAGCAGCTTAGTGGGGTCAGGGGAAGAGACCCAGTACTTC. This chain connects TRBV11-2 to TRBJ2-5, with D maybe TRBD1 (6 bases). The ends were cut back, 1 base at V and 3 bases at J, with 12 bases in the middle. This CDR3 contains 15 residues. Germline V gene sequence: CDR1 SGHAT, CDR2 FQNNGV.

The V call is TRBV27, the J call TRBJ1-4; TRBD1 aligns across 9 bases. The CDR3 length is 15 residues. The trim removed 5 bases at V and 8 bases at J, leaving 9 bases unmatched. Germline CDR1 MNHEY, CDR2 SMNVEV (reference sequence). The CDR3 DNA sequence: TGTGCCAGCAGTCTGACAGGGGGGTCGACGGAAAAACTGTTTTTT. Encoded protein: CASSLTGGSTEKLFF.

The rearrangement links TRBV7-8 to TRBJ1-5; 7 bases map to TRBD1. The CDR3 is made up of 13 amino acids. V lost 7 bases, J lost 9 bases, and 9 bases stayed unmatched. CDR1 is SGHVS, CDR2 FQNEAQ, per germline. The CDR3 sequence is CASTGTADAPQHF. The CDR3, as DNA: TGTGCCAGCACCGGGACAGCCGATGCGCCCCAGCATTTT.

V gene TRBV5-6 combines with J gene TRBJ1-1, with D possibly matching TRBD1 (6 bases). V was cut by 4 bases and J by 4 bases, with 11 bases left in between. The CDR3 spans 13 residues. CDR1 and CDR2 from the germline V gene are SGHDT and YYEEEE. Written as DNA, the CDR3 is TGTGCCAGCAGCAAACAGGGTGGCACTGAAGCTTTCTTT. Amino acid sequence: CASSKQGGTEAFF.

This chain uses TRBV28 with TRBJ2-7, with 8 bases identical to TRBD2. This CDR3 region has 14 residues. The V segment lost 5 bases and the J segment 7 bases; nucleotides outside the gene matches: 10. Germline V gives CDR1 MDHEN, CDR2 SYDVKM. CDR3: CASSPRTSPGEQYF. CDR3 nucleotide sequence: TGTGCCAGCAGTCCCCGGACTAGCCCGGGGGAGCAGTACTTC.

As regards this clone: At the DNA level, this CDR3 is encoded by other sequences in the same sample as well. This chain uses TRBV7-2 with TRBJ1-5; D perhaps matches TRBD1 (6 bases). The ends were cut back, 5 bases at V and 0 bases at J, with 11 bases in the middle. The germline V gene encodes CDR1 SGHTA and CDR2 FQGNSA. The CDR3 runs 15 residues. The chain's CDR3 is CASSPGQYSNQPQHF. DNA for the CDR3: TGTGCCAGCAGCCCTGGACAGTATAGCAATCAGCCCCAGCATTTT.

This clone was detected only once. The CDR3 region has the DNA TGTGCCAGCAGTACGACAGGGCAAGATACGCAGTATTTT. This sequence encodes CASSTTGQDTQYF. V usage is TRBV12-3 or TRBV12-4 and J usage is TRBJ2-3; 7 bases map to TRBD1. The CDR3 contains 13 residues. Losses at the gene ends were 5 bases for V and 5 bases for J; bases not matched to a gene: 4.

Only a few counts were recorded for this clone. The chain is built from TRBV24-1 and TRBJ2-3, with 11 nucleotides matching TRBD2. Trimming took 3 bases from V and 0 from J; bases not matched to a gene: 7. The CDR3 covers 18 residues. Germline loops: CDR1 KGHDR, CDR2 SFDVKD. The CDR3 protein is CATSDMTGLAASTDTQYF. The CDR3, as DNA: TGTGCCACCAGTGATATGACGGGACTAGCGGCTAGCACAGATACGCAGTATTTT.

This sequence joins TRBV5-1 and TRBJ1-5; 7 bases fit TRBD1. V gave up 4 bases and J gave up 6 bases; unmatched junction bases: 13. From germline, CDR1 is SGHRS and CDR2 YFSETQ. The CDR3 has 16 residues. The CDR3, as DNA: TGCGCCAGCAGCCCGGGGACAGCGTTTCGAGGTCAGCCCCAGCATTTT. Translating gives CASSPGTAFRGQPQHF.

The V call is TRBV6-5, the J call TRBJ2-5; tentatively, D is TRBD1 (5 bases). CDR1 is MNHEY, CDR2 SVGAGI, per germline. The CDR3 runs to 15 residues. Between the trimmed V and J ends, which lost 6 bases and 5 bases, there was a span of 19 bases. This CDR3 is CASSARLGLGETQYF. The CDR3 nucleotides read TGTGCCAGCAGCGCGAGGTTGGGGCTGGGGGAGACCCAGTACTTC.

The gene calls are TRBV19 and TRBJ1-2; D gene uncertain. Per the germline V gene, CDR1 is LNHDA and CDR2 is SQIVND (reference sequence). V was cut by 4 bases and J by 4 bases, with 16 bases left in between. The CDR3 has 15 amino acids. DNA for the CDR3: TGTGCCAGTAGTAGAGGCCAGCTACAATTCTATGGCTACACCTTC. Translated: CASSRGQLQFYGYTF.

This clone was detected only a few times. The chain uses TRBV6-4 and TRBJ1-5, with 9 positions matching TRBD1. J gave up 6 bases and V 5 bases, and 8 bases lay outside the gene matches. Germline assignment: CDR1 MRHNA and CDR2 SNTAGT. The CDR3 covers 15 residues. CDR3 coding DNA: TGTGCCAGCAGTCCTACAGGGGGCGAAAGTCAGCCCCAGCATTTT. Amino acid sequence: CASSPTGGESQPQHF.

The chain is built from TRBV18 and TRBJ1-1; 9 bases line up with TRBD1. CDR3 size: 16 residues. Germline V gives CDR1 KGHSH, CDR2 LQKENI. The V gene end was trimmed by 3 bases and the J gene end by 5 bases; junction bases not matched to a gene: 10. The CDR3 region is CASSPVQGARGTEAFF. CDR3 bases: TGTGCCAGCTCACCCGTACAGGGGGCGAGAGGAACTGAAGCTTTCTTT.

This clone was counted between two and nine times. V gene TRBV12-5 combines with J gene TRBJ2-1; 16 positions match TRBD2. There are 18 residues in the CDR3. Germline assignment: CDR1 LGHNT and CDR2 FRNRAP. Trimming took 5 bases from V and 7 from J; bases not matched to a gene: 11. The CDR3 nucleotides read TGTGCTAGTGGTCCAAACCAAGGGACTAGCGGGAGGGGAAATGAGCAGTTCTTC. Amino acids: CASGPNQGTSGRGNEQFF. Supplemented by reference TRBV12-5 and TRBJ2-1, the full variable domain reads DARVTQTPRHKVTEMGQEVTMRCQPILGHNTVFWYRQTMMQGLELLAYFRNRAPLDDSGMPKDRFSAEMPDATLATLKIQPSEPRDSAVYFCASGPNQGTSGRGNEQFFGPGTRLTVL.

The chain joins TRBV7-9 to TRBJ2-5; 7 bases align to TRBD1. The CDR3 covers 14 residues. V lost 4 bases, J lost 4 bases, and 6 bases stayed unmatched. Germline V gives CDR1 SEHNR, CDR2 FQNEAQ (reference sequence). The CDR3 DNA sequence: TGTGCCAGCAGCTCGAATCGACAGGGAGAGACCCAGTACTTC. As protein: CASSSNRQGETQYF.

This rearrangement joins TRBV18 to TRBJ1-1; 7 nucleotides agree with TRBD1. The CDR3 totals 15 residues. CDR1 KGHSH and CDR2 LQKENI come from the germline V gene. The V gene end was trimmed by 3 bases and the J gene end by 1 base; junction bases not matched to a gene: 5. The chain's CDR3 is CASSPRTGENTEAFF. CDR3 DNA sequence: TGTGCCAGCTCACCCCGGACAGGAGAGAACACTGAAGCTTTCTTT.

The rearrangement links TRBV12-2 to TRBJ2-7; the table assigns TRBD1, which was not confirmed against the DNA. TRBV12-2 is flagged as a pseudogene. CDR3 size: 20 residues. The CDR3 sequence: CASRRNLRLQVGTVNYEQYF. The CDR3 DNA sequence: TGTGCAAGTCGCCGAAACCTAAGGCTTCAAGTGGGGACAGTGAACTACGAGCAGTACTTC.

The chain has TRBV4-1 and TRBJ2-1, with TRBD2 matching over 7 bases. Germline V CDR1 and CDR2: MGHRA, YSYEKL. Trimming took 0 bases from V and 13 from J; bases not matched to a gene: 9. The CDR3 extends over 14 amino acids. The CDR3 is CASSQEGGPFFQFF. Here the CDR3 DNA reads TGCGCCAGCAGCCAAGAGGGAGGGCCATTTTTCCAGTTCTTC.